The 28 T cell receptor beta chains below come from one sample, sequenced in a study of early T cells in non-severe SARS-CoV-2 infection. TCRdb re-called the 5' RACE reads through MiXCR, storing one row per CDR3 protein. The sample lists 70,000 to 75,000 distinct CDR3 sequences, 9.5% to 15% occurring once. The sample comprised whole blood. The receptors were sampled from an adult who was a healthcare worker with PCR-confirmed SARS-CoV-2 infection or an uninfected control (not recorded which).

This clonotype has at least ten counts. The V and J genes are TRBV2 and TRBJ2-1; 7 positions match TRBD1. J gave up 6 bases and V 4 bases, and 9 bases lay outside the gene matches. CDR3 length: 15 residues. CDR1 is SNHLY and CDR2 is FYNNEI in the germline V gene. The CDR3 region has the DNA TGTGCCAGCAGTGGGGGGCAGGGGGAAGCCAATGAGCAGTTCTTC. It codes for CASSGGQGEANEQFF.

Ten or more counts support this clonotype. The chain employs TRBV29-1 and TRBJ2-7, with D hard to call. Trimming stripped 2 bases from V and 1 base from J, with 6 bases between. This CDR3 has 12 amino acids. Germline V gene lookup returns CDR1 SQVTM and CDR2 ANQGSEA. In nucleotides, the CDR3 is TGCAGCGTTGAAACGGTTTCCTACGAGCAGTACTTC. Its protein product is CSVETVSYEQYF.

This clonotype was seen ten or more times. CDR3 sequence: CASSFTGRSYNEQFF. The CDR3 region has the DNA TGTGCCAGCAGTTTTACCGGACGGAGCTACAATGAGCAGTTCTTC. The chain couples TRBV12-3 or TRBV12-4 to TRBJ2-1; D not resolved. The V end lost 3 bases, the J end lost 3 bases, and 12 bases lay between the germline ends. The CDR3 loop spans 15 amino acids.

CDR3 bases: TGTGCCATCAGTGAGACAGGCGATCAGCCCCAGCATTTT. It specifies CAISETGDQPQHF. V and J are TRBV10-3 and TRBJ1-5; possible D gene TRBD1, 5 bases. The CDR3 has 13 amino acids. Trimming took 2 bases from V and 5 from J, leaving 7 bases between them. Germline values: CDR1 ENHRY, CDR2 SYGVKD.

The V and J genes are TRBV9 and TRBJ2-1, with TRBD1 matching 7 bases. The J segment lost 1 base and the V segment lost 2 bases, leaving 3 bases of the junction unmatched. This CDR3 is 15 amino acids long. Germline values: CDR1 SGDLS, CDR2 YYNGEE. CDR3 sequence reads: CASSVTGQSYNEQFF. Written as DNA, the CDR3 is TGTGCCAGCAGCGTCACGGGACAGTCCTACAATGAGCAGTTCTTC.

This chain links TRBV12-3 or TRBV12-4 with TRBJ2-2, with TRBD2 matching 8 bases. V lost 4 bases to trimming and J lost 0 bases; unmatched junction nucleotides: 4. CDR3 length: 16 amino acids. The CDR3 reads CASSSERESNTGELFF. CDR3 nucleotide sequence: TGTGCCAGCAGTTCCGAGCGGGAGTCGAACACCGGGGAGCTGTTTTTT.

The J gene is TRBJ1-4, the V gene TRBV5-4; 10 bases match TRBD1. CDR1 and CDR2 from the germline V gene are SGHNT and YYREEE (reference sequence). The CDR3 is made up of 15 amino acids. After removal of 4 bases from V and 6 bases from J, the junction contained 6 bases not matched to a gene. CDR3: CASSADRGQDEKLFF. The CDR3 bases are TGTGCCAGCAGCGCCGACAGGGGGCAGGATGAAAAACTGTTTTTT.

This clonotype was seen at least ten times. CDR3 region: CASSPAQGDNQPQHF. The CDR3 bases are TGTGCCAGCTCACCAGCCCAGGGTGACAATCAGCCCCAGCATTTT. The chain is built from TRBV18 and TRBJ1-5, with D possibly being TRBD1 (5 bases). The V end was cut by 2 bases, the J end by 3 bases, with 11 bases between. This CDR3 comprises 15 residues. Germline CDR1 is KGHSH and CDR2 is LQKENI.

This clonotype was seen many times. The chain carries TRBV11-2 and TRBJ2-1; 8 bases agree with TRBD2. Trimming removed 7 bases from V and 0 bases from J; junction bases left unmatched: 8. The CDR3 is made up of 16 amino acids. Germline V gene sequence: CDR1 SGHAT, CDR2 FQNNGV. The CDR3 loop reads CASIFSGASSYNEQFF. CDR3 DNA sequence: TGTGCCAGCATCTTTAGCGGGGCTAGCTCCTACAATGAGCAGTTCTTC.

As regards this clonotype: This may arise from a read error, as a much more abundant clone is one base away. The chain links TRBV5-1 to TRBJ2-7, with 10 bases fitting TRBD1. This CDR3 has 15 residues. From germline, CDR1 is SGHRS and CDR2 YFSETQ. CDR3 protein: CASGLSGQGDNEQYF. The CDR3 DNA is TGCGCCAGCGGCTTGAGCGGACAGGGGGACAACGAGCAGTACTTC. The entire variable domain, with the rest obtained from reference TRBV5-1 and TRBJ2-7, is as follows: KAGVTQTPRYLIKTRGQQVTLSCSPISGHRSVSWYQQTPGQGLQFLFEYFSETQRNKGNFPGRFSGRQFSNSRSEMNVSTLELGDSALYLCASGLSGQGDNEQYFGPGTRLTVT.

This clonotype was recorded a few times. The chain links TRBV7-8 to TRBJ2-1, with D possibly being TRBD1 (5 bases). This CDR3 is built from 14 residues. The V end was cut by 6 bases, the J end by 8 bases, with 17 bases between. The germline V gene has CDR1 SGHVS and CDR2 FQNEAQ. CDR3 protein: CASSQKSRVDEQFF. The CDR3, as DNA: TGTGCCAGCAGTCAAAAGTCCAGGGTCGATGAGCAGTTCTTC.

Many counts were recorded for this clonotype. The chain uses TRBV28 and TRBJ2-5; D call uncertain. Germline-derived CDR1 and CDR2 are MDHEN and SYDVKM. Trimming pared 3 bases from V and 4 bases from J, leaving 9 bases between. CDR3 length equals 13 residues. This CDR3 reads CASSFSSLETQYF. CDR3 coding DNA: TGTGCCAGCAGTTTCAGCTCCCTAGAGACCCAGTACTTC. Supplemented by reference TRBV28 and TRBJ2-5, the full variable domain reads DVKVTQSSRYLVKRTGEKVFLECVQDMDHENMFWYRQDPGLGLRLIYFSYDVKMKEKGDIPEGYSVSREKKERFSLILESASTNQTSMYLCASSFSSLETQYFGPGTRLLVL.

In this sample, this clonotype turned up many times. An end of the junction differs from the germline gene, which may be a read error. The chain's CDR3 is CASSQDNGRHMVLNF. The CDR3 DNA reads TGTGCCAGCAGCCAAGATAATGGTCGACATATGGTCTTGAACTTC. The rearrangement joins TRBV3-1 to TRBJ2-4; the D is unclear. CDR3 length: 15 residues. CDR1 is LGHDT, CDR2 YNNKEL, per germline (reference sequence).

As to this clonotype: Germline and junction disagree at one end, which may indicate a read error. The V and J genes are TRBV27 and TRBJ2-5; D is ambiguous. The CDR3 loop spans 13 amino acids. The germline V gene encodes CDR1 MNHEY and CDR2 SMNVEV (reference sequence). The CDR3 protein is CVSSESAQETQYF. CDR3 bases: TGTGTCAGCAGTGAAAGCGCCCAAGAGACCCAGTACTTC.

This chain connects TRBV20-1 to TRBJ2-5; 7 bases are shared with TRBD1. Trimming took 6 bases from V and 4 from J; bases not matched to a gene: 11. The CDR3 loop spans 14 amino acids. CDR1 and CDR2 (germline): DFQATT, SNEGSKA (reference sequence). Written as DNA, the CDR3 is TGCAGTGCCCCTGGCCCCGCAGGGGGAGAGACCCAGTACTTC. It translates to CSAPGPAGGETQYF.

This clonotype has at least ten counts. The CDR3: CASSSTSGRARETQYF. The CDR3 nucleotides read TGTGCCAGCAGCTCGACTAGCGGGAGGGCACGAGAGACCCAGTACTTC. V and J are TRBV7-6 and TRBJ2-5; the match to TRBD2 covers 14 bases. This CDR3 is 16 amino acids long. Trimming took 4 bases from V and 4 from J; bases not matched to a gene: 5. Germline CDR1 is SGHVS and CDR2 is FNYEAQ.

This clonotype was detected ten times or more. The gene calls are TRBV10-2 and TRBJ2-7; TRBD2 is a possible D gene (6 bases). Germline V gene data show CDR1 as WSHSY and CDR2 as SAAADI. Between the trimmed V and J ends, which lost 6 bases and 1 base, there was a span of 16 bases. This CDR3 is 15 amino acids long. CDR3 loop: CASSAGLATSYEQYF. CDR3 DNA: TGCGCCAGCAGCGCGGGGCTAGCGACGTCCTACGAGCAGTACTTC.

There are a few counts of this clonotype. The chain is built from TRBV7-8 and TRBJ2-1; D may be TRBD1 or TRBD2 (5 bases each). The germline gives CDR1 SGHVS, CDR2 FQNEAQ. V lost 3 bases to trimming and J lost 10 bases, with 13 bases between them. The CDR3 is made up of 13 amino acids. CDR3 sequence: CASSLGGTPEQFF. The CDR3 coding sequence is TGTGCCAGCAGCTTGGGTGGGACGCCCGAGCAGTTCTTC.

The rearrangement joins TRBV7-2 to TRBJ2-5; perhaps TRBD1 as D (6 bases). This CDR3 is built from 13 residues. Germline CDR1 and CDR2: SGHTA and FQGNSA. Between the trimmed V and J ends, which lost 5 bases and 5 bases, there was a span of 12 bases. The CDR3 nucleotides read TGTGCCAGCAGCCACCCAGGGGTGGAGACCCAGTACTTC. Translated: CASSHPGVETQYF. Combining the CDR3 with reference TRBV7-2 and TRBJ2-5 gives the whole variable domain GAGVSQSPSNKVTEKGKDVELRCDPISGHTALYWYRQSLGQGLEFLIYFQGNSAPDKSGLPSDRFSAERTGGSVSTLTIQRTQQEDSAVYLCASSHPGVETQYFGPGTRLLVL.

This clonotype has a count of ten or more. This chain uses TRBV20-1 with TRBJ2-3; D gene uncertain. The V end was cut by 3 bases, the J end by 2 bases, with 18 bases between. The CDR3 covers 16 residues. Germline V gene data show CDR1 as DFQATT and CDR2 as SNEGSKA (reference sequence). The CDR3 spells CSARGSGAPSTDTQYF. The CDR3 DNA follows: TGCAGTGCTAGGGGGTCGGGCGCCCCATCCACAGATACGCAGTATTTT.

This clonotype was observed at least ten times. DNA for the CDR3: TGTGCCAGCAGCTCCACTAGCGGAGGAGGCGGGGAGCTGTTTTTT. It is translated as CASSSTSGGGGELFF. The chain is built from TRBV7-7 and TRBJ2-2; 8 bases are a match to TRBD2. From germline, CDR1 is SSHAT and CDR2 FNYEAQ (reference sequence). The CDR3 consists of 15 residues. V shed 4 bases and J 7 bases; nucleotides not matched to a gene: 8.

CDR3 sequence (DNA): TGTGCCAGCAGTTTCCGGACAGGGGCCAGGGAAAAACTGTTTTTT. Translated, it gives CASSFRTGAREKLFF. The rearrangement uses TRBV28 and TRBJ1-4; the match to TRBD1 covers 9 bases. There are 15 residues in the CDR3. The germline CDR1 and CDR2 sequences are MDHEN and SYDVKM. Germline trimming cut 3 bases from V and 8 bases from J; bases unmatched to any gene: 7.

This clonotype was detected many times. The CDR3 here is CSASTAYEQYF. In DNA, the CDR3 is TGCAGTGCTAGTACAGCCTACGAGCAGTACTTC. The chain carries TRBV20-1 and TRBJ2-7; unclear D gene. The CDR3 consists of 11 residues. CDR1 is DFQATT and CDR2 is SNEGSKA in the germline V gene (reference sequence). The germline V and J ends were trimmed by 3 bases and 2 bases, with 5 bases remaining between them.

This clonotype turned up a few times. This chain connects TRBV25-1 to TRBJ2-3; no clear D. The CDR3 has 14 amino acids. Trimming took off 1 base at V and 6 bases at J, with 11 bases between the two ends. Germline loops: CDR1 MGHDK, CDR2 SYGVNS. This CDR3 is CASSEFSLEDTQYF. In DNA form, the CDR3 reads TGTGCCAGCAGTGAATTCTCATTGGAGGATACGCAGTATTTT.

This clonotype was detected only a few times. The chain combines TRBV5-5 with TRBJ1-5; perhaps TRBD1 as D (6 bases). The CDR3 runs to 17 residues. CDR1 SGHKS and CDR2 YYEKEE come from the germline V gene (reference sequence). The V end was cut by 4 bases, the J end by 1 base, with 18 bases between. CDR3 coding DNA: TGTGCCAGCAGCGCCGGGAGTGCGGGGGCCAGCAATCAGCCCCAGCATTTT. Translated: CASSAGSAGASNQPQHF.

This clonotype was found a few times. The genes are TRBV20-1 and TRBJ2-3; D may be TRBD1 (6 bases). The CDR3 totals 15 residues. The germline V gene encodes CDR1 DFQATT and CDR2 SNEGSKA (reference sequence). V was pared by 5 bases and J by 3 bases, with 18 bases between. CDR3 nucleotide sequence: TGCAGTGCTCTATCCCCGGGACAAAGAACAGATACGCAGTATTTT. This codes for CSALSPGQRTDTQYF.

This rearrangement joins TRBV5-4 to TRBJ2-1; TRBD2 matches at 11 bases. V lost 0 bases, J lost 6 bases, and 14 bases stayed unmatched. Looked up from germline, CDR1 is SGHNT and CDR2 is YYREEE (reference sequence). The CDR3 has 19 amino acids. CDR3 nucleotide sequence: TGTGCCAGCAGCTTGGGGGGTCTAGCGGGAGGACGTTATATCAATGAGCAGTTCTTC. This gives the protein CASSLGGLAGGRYINEQFF.

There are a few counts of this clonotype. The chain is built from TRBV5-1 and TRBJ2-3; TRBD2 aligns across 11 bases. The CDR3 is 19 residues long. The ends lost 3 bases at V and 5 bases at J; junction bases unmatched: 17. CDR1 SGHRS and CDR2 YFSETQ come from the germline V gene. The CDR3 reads CASSSGQGYSGRAKDTQYF. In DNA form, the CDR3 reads TGCGCCAGCAGCTCAGGACAGGGGTATAGCGGGAGGGCCAAAGATACGCAGTATTTT.